This is a list of T cell receptor beta chains from one sample in a study of T cell responses to AZD1222 COVID-19 vaccine. The method was immunoSEQ multiplex PCR; TCRdb's version includes in-frame clones alone and lacks a portion of them. The repertoire includes roughly 190,000 clones, just over 90% of them detected once, and about 3.5% sits in the top ten. The sample here was peripheral blood, taken 28 days after the second dose of the MenACWY control vaccine. All receptors come from an adult who received the MenACWY meningococcal vaccine as a control. Each CDR3 is given with its conserved first and last residue. Fields, in order: clone size, CDR3 length, V gene, J gene, D gene, CDR3 DNA, CDR3 protein. The D gene is left open where the match is weak. The size entry is marked missing in some rows and otherwise reads once, few, many or a size class.

clone_size: -
cdr3_length: 15
v_call: TRBV30
j_call: TRBJ2-7
d_call: -
cdr3_nt: TGTGCCTGGAGTGCCCCCGACAGAATCTCCTACGAGCAGTACTTC
cdr3_aa: CAWSAPDRISYEQYF

clone_size: -
cdr3_length: 11
v_call: TRBV12-3/TRBV12-4
j_call: TRBJ2-5
d_call: -
cdr3_nt: TGTGCCAGCAACAGAGGAGAGACCCAGTACTTC
cdr3_aa: CASNRGETQYF

clone_size: -
cdr3_length: 12
v_call: TRBV5-8
j_call: TRBJ1-2
d_call: -
cdr3_nt: TGTGCCAGCAGCCTAGCAGGGTATGGCTACACCTTC
cdr3_aa: CASSLAGYGYTF

clone_size: once
cdr3_length: 14
v_call: TRBV11-3
j_call: TRBJ2-1
d_call: TRBD2
cdr3_nt: TGTGCCAGCAGCTCGGGGACTAGCGGAGGGGAGCAGTTCTTC
cdr3_aa: CASSSGTSGGEQFF

clone_size: few
cdr3_length: 15
v_call: TRBV7-2
j_call: TRBJ1-2
d_call: -
cdr3_nt: TGTGCCAGCAGTCAAAGCGGCGTCGCTAACTATGGCTACACCTTC
cdr3_aa: CASSQSGVANYGYTF

clone_size: -
cdr3_length: 12
v_call: TRBV30
j_call: TRBJ1-1
d_call: -
cdr3_nt: TGTGCCTGGAGTGCGGGGCCCCTTGGAGCTTTCTTT
cdr3_aa: CAWSAGPLGAFF

clone_size: -
cdr3_length: 14
v_call: TRBV7-3
j_call: TRBJ2-7
d_call: TRBD1
cdr3_nt: TGTGCCAGCAGCCGGGACAGGGGGCCCTACGAGCAGTACTTC
cdr3_aa: CASSRDRGPYEQYF

clone_size: -
cdr3_length: 14
v_call: TRBV7-2
j_call: TRBJ1-2
d_call: -
cdr3_nt: TGTGCCAGCATCCAAAGGGGGGGAGGCTATGGCTACACCTTC
cdr3_aa: CASIQRGGGYGYTF

clone_size: -
cdr3_length: 14
v_call: TRBV11-2
j_call: TRBJ1-2
d_call: -
cdr3_nt: TGTGCCAGCAGCTTATATACAGGTTCGTCTGGCTACACCTTC
cdr3_aa: CASSLYTGSSGYTF

clone_size: -
cdr3_length: 15
v_call: TRBV5-1
j_call: TRBJ1-2
d_call: -
cdr3_nt: TGCGCCAGCAGCCAAAGGGACACCGCTAACTATGGCTACACCTTC
cdr3_aa: CASSQRDTANYGYTF

clone_size: -
cdr3_length: 15
v_call: TRBV12-1
j_call: TRBJ2-7
d_call: -
cdr3_nt: TGTGCCAGCAGCCCAAGCCCCAGCGGGAGGTCCGAGCAGTACTTC
cdr3_aa: CASSPSPSGRSEQYF

clone_size: once
cdr3_length: 14
v_call: TRBV4-2
j_call: TRBJ1-1
d_call: -
cdr3_nt: TGTGCCAGCAGCCAAGATACGATCCCGACTGAAGCTTTCTTT
cdr3_aa: CASSQDTIPTEAFF

clone_size: -
cdr3_length: 15
v_call: TRBV6-2/TRBV6-3
j_call: TRBJ2-1
d_call: TRBD2
cdr3_nt: TGTGCCAGCAGTCCCCGGGTAGCGGGAGTGGGTGAGCAGTTCTTC
cdr3_aa: CASSPRVAGVGEQFF

clone_size: -
cdr3_length: 15
v_call: TRBV27
j_call: TRBJ1-2
d_call: -
cdr3_nt: TGTGCCAGCAGTTTAAGGGGTCTGCCGGTGGGCGGCTACACCTTC
cdr3_aa: CASSLRGLPVGGYTF

clone_size: -
cdr3_length: 16
v_call: TRBV19
j_call: TRBJ2-1
d_call: TRBD2
cdr3_nt: TGTGCCAGTAGTCGATTCCTAGCGGGAGCGCCGAATGAGCAGTTCTTC
cdr3_aa: CASSRFLAGAPNEQFF

clone_size: -
cdr3_length: 11
v_call: TRBV2
j_call: TRBJ2-7
d_call: -
cdr3_nt: TGTGCCAGCAGAGACTTCTACGAGCAGTACTTC
cdr3_aa: CASRDFYEQYF

clone_size: -
cdr3_length: 13
v_call: TRBV30
j_call: TRBJ1-2
d_call: -
cdr3_nt: TGTGCCTGGAGTGCGGGGTTTCAGTTTGGCTACACCTTC
cdr3_aa: CAWSAGFQFGYTF

clone_size: -
cdr3_length: 16
v_call: TRBV11-2
j_call: TRBJ1-2
d_call: -
cdr3_nt: TGTGCCAGCAGCTTAGAGTGGGGGCCCCCCAACTATGGCTACACCTTC
cdr3_aa: CASSLEWGPPNYGYTF

clone_size: -
cdr3_length: 18
v_call: TRBV28
j_call: TRBJ2-1
d_call: TRBD2
cdr3_nt: TGTGCCAGCAGTTTACCGGTGGGCGGGAGGGCCGTCTACAATGAGCAGTTCTTC
cdr3_aa: CASSLPVGGRAVYNEQFF

clone_size: -
cdr3_length: 14
v_call: TRBV11-2
j_call: TRBJ2-3
d_call: -
cdr3_nt: TGTGCCAGCAGCCCCGGTTCCTACACAGATACGCAGTATTTT
cdr3_aa: CASSPGSYTDTQYF

clone_size: -
cdr3_length: 17
v_call: TRBV5-1
j_call: TRBJ2-1
d_call: TRBD2
cdr3_nt: TGCGCCAGCAGCTACCTGGCTAGCGGGGGGGGATACAATGAGCAGTTCTTC
cdr3_aa: CASSYLASGGGYNEQFF

clone_size: -
cdr3_length: 16
v_call: TRBV3-1/TRBV3-2
j_call: TRBJ2-3
d_call: TRBD2
cdr3_nt: TGTGCCAGCAGCCAAGAACTAGCGGGAAGGTGGGATACGCAGTATTTT
cdr3_aa: CASSQELAGRWDTQYF

clone_size: -
cdr3_length: 13
v_call: TRBV9
j_call: TRBJ1-2
d_call: -
cdr3_nt: TGTGCCAGCAGCGTAGGGGGTGATTATGGCTACACCTTC
cdr3_aa: CASSVGGDYGYTF

clone_size: -
cdr3_length: 14
v_call: TRBV27
j_call: TRBJ1-1
d_call: -
cdr3_nt: TGTGCCAGCAGTTTACGGCAGGGGAACACTGAAGCTTTCTTT
cdr3_aa: CASSLRQGNTEAFF

clone_size: -
cdr3_length: 13
v_call: TRBV10-3
j_call: TRBJ1-6
d_call: -
cdr3_nt: TGTGCCATCAGTGGAACAGGATCTTCACCCCTCCACTTT
cdr3_aa: CAISGTGSSPLHF

clone_size: -
cdr3_length: 14
v_call: TRBV19
j_call: TRBJ2-5
d_call: -
cdr3_nt: TGTGCCAGTAGTATGGGCGGGATCCAAGAGACCCAGTACTTC
cdr3_aa: CASSMGGIQETQYF

clone_size: -
cdr3_length: 15
v_call: TRBV28
j_call: TRBJ2-1
d_call: -
cdr3_nt: TGTGCCACCGGAAGGGGAGGCCTCACATACAATGAGCAGTTCTTC
cdr3_aa: CATGRGGLTYNEQFF

clone_size: -
cdr3_length: 14
v_call: TRBV28
j_call: TRBJ1-4
d_call: -
cdr3_nt: TGTGCCAGCAGTTCCCTCGGACGGAATGAAAAACTGTTTTTT
cdr3_aa: CASSSLGRNEKLFF

clone_size: -
cdr3_length: 16
v_call: TRBV29-1
j_call: TRBJ2-3
d_call: TRBD2
cdr3_nt: TGCAGCGTTTCAAGGACCGGGACTAGCGGCACAGATACGCAGTATTTT
cdr3_aa: CSVSRTGTSGTDTQYF

clone_size: -
cdr3_length: 17
v_call: TRBV27
j_call: TRBJ1-5
d_call: TRBD1
cdr3_nt: TGTGCCAGCAGTCCCGCCGGGACAGTTTATAGCAATCAGCCCCAGCATTTT
cdr3_aa: CASSPAGTVYSNQPQHF

clone_size: -
cdr3_length: 13
v_call: TRBV5-1
j_call: TRBJ1-1
d_call: -
cdr3_nt: TGCGCCAGCAGCAAGACAGAGAACACTGAAGCTTTCTTT
cdr3_aa: CASSKTENTEAFF

clone_size: -
cdr3_length: 16
v_call: TRBV7-8
j_call: TRBJ2-7
d_call: TRBD1
cdr3_nt: TGTGCCAGCAGCTTAAGTTCCGGGACAGGGGGCTACGAGCAGTACTTC
cdr3_aa: CASSLSSGTGGYEQYF

clone_size: -
cdr3_length: 17
v_call: TRBV19
j_call: TRBJ2-1
d_call: TRBD2
cdr3_nt: TGTGCCAGTTCCCGACTCTTAGTAGCGGGAGCCCACAATGAGCAGTTCTTC
cdr3_aa: CASSRLLVAGAHNEQFF

clone_size: -
cdr3_length: 14
v_call: TRBV25-1
j_call: TRBJ1-5
d_call: -
cdr3_nt: TGTGCCAGCAGTTACGGGTCTAGCAATCAGCCCCAGCATTTT
cdr3_aa: CASSYGSSNQPQHF

clone_size: few
cdr3_length: 13
v_call: TRBV30
j_call: TRBJ1-5
d_call: -
cdr3_nt: TGTGCCTGGAGTCAAGGACCGAATCAGCCCCAGCATTTT
cdr3_aa: CAWSQGPNQPQHF

clone_size: -
cdr3_length: 13
v_call: TRBV7-2
j_call: TRBJ1-2
d_call: -
cdr3_nt: TGTGCCAGCAGCCTAGGGACGGTCGGGGGCTACACCTTC
cdr3_aa: CASSLGTVGGYTF

clone_size: -
cdr3_length: 18
v_call: TRBV5-1
j_call: TRBJ2-1
d_call: TRBD2
cdr3_nt: TGCGCCAGCAGCTTGGAGGGTGCAGGGGCTAGCGGGTACAATGAGCAGTTCTTC
cdr3_aa: CASSLEGAGASGYNEQFF

clone_size: -
cdr3_length: 12
v_call: TRBV6-1
j_call: TRBJ2-2
d_call: -
cdr3_nt: TGTGCCAGCAGTGAGGGAGTCGGGGAGCTGTTTTTT
cdr3_aa: CASSEGVGELFF

clone_size: -
cdr3_length: 18
v_call: TRBV7-6
j_call: TRBJ2-1
d_call: TRBD1
cdr3_nt: TGTGCCAGCAGCTTACTCGAACAGGGGGTCGTTTCCTACAATGAGCAGTTCTTC
cdr3_aa: CASSLLEQGVVSYNEQFF

clone_size: -
cdr3_length: 16
v_call: TRBV4-2
j_call: TRBJ2-3
d_call: -
cdr3_nt: TGTGCCAGCAGCCAAGGTCGTCTTATAGTCGGTAATACGCAGTATTTT
cdr3_aa: CASSQGRLIVGNTQYF

clone_size: -
cdr3_length: 16
v_call: TRBV7-8
j_call: TRBJ2-7
d_call: TRBD2
cdr3_nt: TGTGCCAGCAGCTTAGGAACTAGCGGGAAGCCCTACGAGCAGTACTTC
cdr3_aa: CASSLGTSGKPYEQYF

clone_size: -
cdr3_length: 14
v_call: TRBV6-1
j_call: TRBJ1-2
d_call: -
cdr3_nt: TGTGCCAGCAGTGAGGAGGGACGGGTCCTTGGCTACACCTTC
cdr3_aa: CASSEEGRVLGYTF

clone_size: once
cdr3_length: 15
v_call: TRBV6-4
j_call: TRBJ2-6
d_call: -
cdr3_nt: TGTGCCAGCAGAACTGGTGGCTCTGGGGCCAACGTCCTGACTTTC
cdr3_aa: CASRTGGSGANVLTF

clone_size: -
cdr3_length: 16
v_call: TRBV6-5
j_call: TRBJ2-7
d_call: -
cdr3_nt: TGTGCCAGCAGTTCTAGGAGAGGTGGTCCGTCGGGGGAGCAGTACTTC
cdr3_aa: CASSSRRGGPSGEQYF

clone_size: -
cdr3_length: 13
v_call: TRBV28
j_call: TRBJ2-7
d_call: TRBD2
cdr3_nt: TGTGCCAGCAGTTTTACGGAGCGGGGAGAGCAGTACTTC
cdr3_aa: CASSFTERGEQYF